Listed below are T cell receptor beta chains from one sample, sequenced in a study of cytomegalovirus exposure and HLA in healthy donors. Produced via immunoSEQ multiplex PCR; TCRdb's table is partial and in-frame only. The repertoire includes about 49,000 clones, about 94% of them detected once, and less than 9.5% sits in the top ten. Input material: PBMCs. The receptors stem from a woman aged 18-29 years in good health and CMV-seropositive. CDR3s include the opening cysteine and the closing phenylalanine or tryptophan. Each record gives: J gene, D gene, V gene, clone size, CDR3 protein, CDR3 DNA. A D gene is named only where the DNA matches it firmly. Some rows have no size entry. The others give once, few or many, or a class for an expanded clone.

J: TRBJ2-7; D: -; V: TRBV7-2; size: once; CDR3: CASSFAPGDYEQYF; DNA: TGTGCCAGCAGCTTTGCCCCGGGAGACTACGAGCAGTACTTC
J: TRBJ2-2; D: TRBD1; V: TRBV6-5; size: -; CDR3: CASSWAAGGVTGELFF; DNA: TGTGCCAGCAGTTGGGCGGCAGGGGGTGTCACCGGGGAGCTGTTTTTT
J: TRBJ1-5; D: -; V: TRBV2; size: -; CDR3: CASSIGLSGNQPQHF; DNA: TGTGCCAGCTCCATTGGACTCAGCGGCAATCAGCCCCAGCATTTT
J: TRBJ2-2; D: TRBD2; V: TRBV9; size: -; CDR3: CASSPRLAVNTGELFF; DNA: TGTGCCAGCAGCCCCCGACTAGCGGTCAACACCGGGGAGCTGTTTTTT
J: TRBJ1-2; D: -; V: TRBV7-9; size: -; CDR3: CASSLAPGLRPGGYTF; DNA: TGTGCCAGCAGCTTGGCTCCGGGACTCCGACCGGGGGGCTACACCTTC
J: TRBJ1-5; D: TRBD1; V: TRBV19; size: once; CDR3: CASKGTGSISNQPQHF; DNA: TGTGCCAGTAAGGGGACAGGAAGCATTAGCAATCAGCCCCAGCATTTT
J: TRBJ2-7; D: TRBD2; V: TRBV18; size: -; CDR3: CASSPGGRTGYEQYF; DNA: TGTGCCAGCTCACCAGGCGGGAGGACCGGATACGAGCAGTACTTC
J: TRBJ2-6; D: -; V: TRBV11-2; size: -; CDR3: CASSPRQGANVLTF; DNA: TGTGCCAGCAGCCCCCGACAGGGGGCCAACGTCCTGACTTTC
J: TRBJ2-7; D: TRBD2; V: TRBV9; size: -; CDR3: CASSVGLAGSSAGEQYF; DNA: TGTGCCAGCAGCGTGGGACTAGCGGGGTCTTCGGCTGGCGAGCAGTACTTC
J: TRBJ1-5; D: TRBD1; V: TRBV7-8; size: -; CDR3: CASSHDRVSNQSQHF; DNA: TGTGCCAGCAGCCACGACAGGGTTAGCAATCAGTCCCAGCATTTT
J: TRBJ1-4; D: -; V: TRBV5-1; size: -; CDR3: CASSELRVDEKLFF; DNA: TGCGCCAGCAGCGAACTCCGAGTTGATGAAAAACTGTTTTTT
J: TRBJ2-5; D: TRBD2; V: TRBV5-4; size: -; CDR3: CASSSGLAGWEETQYF; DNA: TGTGCCAGCAGCTCCGGACTAGCGGGATGGGAGGAGACCCAGTACTTC
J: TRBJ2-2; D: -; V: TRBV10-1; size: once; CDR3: CASSAVRGSTGELFF; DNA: TGCGCCAGCAGTGCTGTCCGGGGGAGCACCGGGGAGCTGTTTTTT
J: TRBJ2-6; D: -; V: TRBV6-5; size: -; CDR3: CASSYGALSGANVLTF; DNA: TGTGCCAGCAGTTATGGGGCCCTCTCTGGGGCCAACGTCCTGACTTTC
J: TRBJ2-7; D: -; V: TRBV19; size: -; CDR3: CASSRTKGSSYEQYF; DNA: TGTGCCAGTAGTAGGACTAAGGGAAGCTCCTACGAGCAGTACTTC
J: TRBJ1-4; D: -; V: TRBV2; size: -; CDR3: CASRVDSEKLFF; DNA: TGTGCCAGCAGGGTAGATTCTGAAAAACTGTTTTTT
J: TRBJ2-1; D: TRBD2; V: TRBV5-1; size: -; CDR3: CASSWGLAGGFTYNEQFF; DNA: TGCGCCAGCAGCTGGGGACTAGCGGGAGGTTTTACCTACAATGAGCAGTTCTTC
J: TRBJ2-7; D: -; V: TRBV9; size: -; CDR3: CASSGVDTYEQYF; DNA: TGTGCCAGCAGCGGAGTGGACACCTACGAGCAGTACTTC
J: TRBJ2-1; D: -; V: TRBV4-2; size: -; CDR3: CASSQGLESSEQFF; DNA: TGTGCCAGCAGCCAAGGACTAGAGTCCTCTGAGCAGTTCTTC
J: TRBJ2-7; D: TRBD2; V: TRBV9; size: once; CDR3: CASSRSGTDYEQYF; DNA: TGTGCCAGCAGCAGGAGCGGGACGGACTACGAGCAGTACTTC
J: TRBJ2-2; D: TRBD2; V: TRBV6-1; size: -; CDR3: CASSEREVGELFF; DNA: TGTGCCAGCAGTGAGCGGGAGGTGGGGGAGCTGTTTTTT
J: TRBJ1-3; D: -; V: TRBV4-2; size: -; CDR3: CASSPSPGGARGNTIYF; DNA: TGTGCCAGCAGCCCCAGCCCTGGAGGGGCCAGGGGAAACACCATATATTTT
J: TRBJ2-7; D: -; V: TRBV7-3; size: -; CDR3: CASSLEGGYEQYF; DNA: TGTGCCAGCAGCTTAGAGGGCGGATACGAGCAGTACTTC
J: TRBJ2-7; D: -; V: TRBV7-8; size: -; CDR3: CASSLRFGRRKDEQYF; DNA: TGTGCCAGCAGCTTAAGGTTCGGACGGAGGAAGGACGAGCAGTACTTC
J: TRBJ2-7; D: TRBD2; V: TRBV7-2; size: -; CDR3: CASSLKRGGLAGGIEQYF; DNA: TGTGCCAGCAGCCTTAAACGGGGGGGACTAGCGGGAGGAATTGAGCAGTACTTC
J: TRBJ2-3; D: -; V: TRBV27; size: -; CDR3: CASRSGHTDTQYF; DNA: TGTGCCAGCAGGTCGGGACACACAGATACGCAGTATTTT
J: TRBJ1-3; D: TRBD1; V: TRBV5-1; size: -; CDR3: CASSTDGTGGAYAGNTIYF; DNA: TGCGCCAGCAGCACAGACGGGACAGGGGGCGCGTATGCGGGAAACACCATATATTTT
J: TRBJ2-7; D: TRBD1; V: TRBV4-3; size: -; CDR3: CASSQARGTGGHEQYF; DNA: TGCGCCAGCAGCCAAGCCCGGGGGACAGGGGGCCACGAGCAGTACTTC
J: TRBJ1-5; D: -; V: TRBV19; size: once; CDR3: CASKSWRQGSNQPQHF; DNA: TGTGCCAGCAAATCTTGGCGCCAGGGTAGCAATCAGCCCCAGCATTTT
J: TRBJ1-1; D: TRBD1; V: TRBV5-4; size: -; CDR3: CASSRTGDGMSTEAFF; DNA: TGTGCCAGCAGCCGGACAGGGGACGGTATGAGCACTGAAGCTTTCTTT
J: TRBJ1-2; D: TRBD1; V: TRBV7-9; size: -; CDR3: CASGRQGDNYGYTF; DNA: TGTGCCAGCGGTAGACAGGGGGATAACTATGGCTACACCTTC
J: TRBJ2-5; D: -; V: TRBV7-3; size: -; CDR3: CASSLAGRFSETQYF; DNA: TGTGCCAGCAGCCTCGCGGGACGATTTTCGGAGACCCAGTACTTC
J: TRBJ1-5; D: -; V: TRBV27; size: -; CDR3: CASSPTGGGRNQPQHF; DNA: TGTGCCAGCAGCCCCACGGGTGGGGGGAGAAATCAGCCCCAGCATTTT
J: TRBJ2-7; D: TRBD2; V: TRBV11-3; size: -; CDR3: CASSSRVAGEELYEQYF; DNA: TGTGCCAGCAGCTCCCGGGTAGCGGGAGAGGAGTTGTACGAGCAGTACTTC